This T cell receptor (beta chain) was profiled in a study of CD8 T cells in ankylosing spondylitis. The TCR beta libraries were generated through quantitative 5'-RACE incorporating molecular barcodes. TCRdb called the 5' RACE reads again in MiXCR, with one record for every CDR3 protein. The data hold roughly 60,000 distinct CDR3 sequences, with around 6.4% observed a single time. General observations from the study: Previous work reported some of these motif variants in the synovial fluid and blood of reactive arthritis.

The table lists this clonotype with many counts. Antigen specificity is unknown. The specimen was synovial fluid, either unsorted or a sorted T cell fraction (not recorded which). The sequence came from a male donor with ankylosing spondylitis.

DNA of the CDR3: TGTGCCAGCAGCATACTCGGGACAGCCCAAGAGACCCAGTACTTC. This translates into CASSILGTAQETQYF. The genes are TRBV7-2 and TRBJ2-5; the match to TRBD1 covers 7 bases. There are 15 residues in the CDR3. Germline loops: CDR1 SGHTA, CDR2 FQGNSA. The J segment lost 1 base and the V segment lost 5 bases, leaving 7 bases of the junction unmatched.